The 12 T cell receptor beta chains in this list originate from one sample, sequenced in a study of OX40 agonist ivuxolimab in advanced cancers. Data came from immunoSEQ multiplex PCR; TCRdb stores just in-frame clones and leaves some out. Of 85,000 to 100,000 clones in the sample, roughly 86% were seen once. This specimen was CD4+ or CD8+ T cells sorted from blood, taken in a trial of the OX40 agonist ivuxolimab. The receptors shown here come from an adult with an advanced solid tumor such as melanoma, head and neck, liver or kidney cancer.

This clone was seen a few times. V and J are TRBV4-1 and TRBJ2-5, with TRBD1 identical over 9 bases. The germline CDR1 and CDR2 sequences are MGHRA and YSYEKL. Germline trimming cut 4 bases from V and 4 bases from J; bases unmatched to any gene: 7. There are 15 residues in the CDR3. The CDR3 here is CASSPGQGARETQYF. CDR3 bases: TGCGCCAGCAGCCCGGGACAGGGAGCGAGAGAGACCCAGTACTTC.

This clone has just one count. The rearrangement links TRBV7-6 to TRBJ2-1; D remains ambiguous. V was clipped by 5 bases and J by 8 bases, with 16 bases between them. Germline V gene lookup returns CDR1 SGHVS and CDR2 FNYEAQ. The CDR3 length is 14 residues. In nucleotides, the CDR3 is TGTGCCAGCAGCGTGGGGTCTAGTATGGATGAGCAGTTCTTC. Residues: CASSVGSSMDEQFF. The variable domain in full, completed from reference TRBV7-6 and TRBJ2-1, reads GAGVSQSPRYKVTKRGQDVALRCDPISGHVSLYWYRQALGQGPEFLTYFNYEAQQDKSGLPNDRFSAERPEGSISTLTIQRTEQRDSAMYRCASSVGSSMDEQFFGPGTRLTVL.

V is TRBV7-9 and J is TRBJ1-2; D may be TRBD1 (5 bases). The CDR3 sequence is 16 residues long. The germline CDR1 and CDR2 sequences are SEHNR and FQNEAQ (reference sequence). V lost 4 bases and J 5 bases, leaving 20 bases between the germline ends. CDR3 nucleotides: TGTGCCAGCAGCTCCTGGGAAGGGGTGACCCTATATGGCTACACCTTC. Translation: CASSSWEGVTLYGYTF.

The rearrangement links TRBV6-6 to TRBJ1-1; D call uncertain. Trimming left V 3 bases short and J 7 bases short, with 9 bases between. CDR1 is MNHNY, CDR2 SVGAGI, per germline (reference sequence). This CDR3 comprises 12 residues. The CDR3 spells CASSYTAGEAFF. As DNA, the CDR3 is TGTGCCAGCAGTTATACAGCGGGTGAAGCTTTCTTT.

The CDR3 region has the DNA TGTGCCAGCAGTGCACGGACAGGTGTTGACGAGCAGTACGTC. This codes for CASSARTGVDEQYV. This sequence joins TRBV6-1 and TRBJ2-7; 7 bases are a match to TRBD1. The germline CDR1 and CDR2 sequences are MNHNS and SASEGT. Trimming cost V 4 bases and J 5 bases; bases outside gene matches: 8. The CDR3 has 14 amino acids.

The chain has TRBV10-3 and TRBJ2-7, with 14 bases identical to TRBD2. The CDR3 loop spans 15 amino acids. In germline, CDR1 is ENHRY, CDR2 SYGVKD. Trimming cost V 10 bases and J 0 bases; bases outside gene matches: 5. The CDR3 spells CASRLAGGNSYEQYF. The CDR3 nucleotides are TGTGCCAGCCGACTAGCGGGAGGGAACTCCTACGAGCAGTACTTC.

This chain connects TRBV21-1 to TRBJ2-4; the table names TRBD2, a call not compared with the DNA. TRBV21-1 is labeled a pseudogene. The CDR3 sequence is 16 residues long. The CDR3 loop is CASSSRRAGGKNIQYF. The CDR3 DNA reads TGTGCCAGCAGCAGCCGGAGGGCCGGGGGCAAAAACATTCAGTACTTC.

This chain joins TRBV15 and TRBJ2-2; tentative D call: TRBD2 (6 bases). Trimming removed 3 bases from V and 5 bases from J, with 7 bases in between. CDR1 and CDR2 from the germline V gene are LNHNV and YYDKDF (reference sequence). The CDR3 extends over 13 amino acids. This chain's CDR3 is CATSRGGTGELFF. Written as DNA, the CDR3 is TGTGCCACCAGCAGGGGGGGTACCGGGGAGCTGTTTTTT.

This chain connects TRBV7-8 to TRBJ2-2; D uncertain. This CDR3 region has 14 residues. Trimming stripped 1 base from V and 7 bases from J, with 10 bases between. Germline CDR1 is SGHVS and CDR2 is FQNEAQ. The CDR3 DNA sequence: TGTGCCAGCAGCTTAGGGGGTCGAGGCGGGGAGCTGTTTTTT. Amino acids: CASSLGGRGGELFF. Full variable domain (rest looked up from reference TRBV7-8 and TRBJ2-2): GAGVSQSPRYKVAKRGQDVALRCDPISGHVSLFWYQQALGQGPEFLTYFQNEAQLDKSGLPSDRFFAERPEGSVSTLKIQRTQQEDSAVYLCASSLGGRGGELFFGEGSRLTVL.

The V gene is TRBV27, the J gene TRBJ2-3, with D tentatively TRBD1 (5 bases). The germline CDR1 and CDR2 sequences are MNHEY and SMNVEV (reference sequence). The CDR3 has 14 residues. V was cut by 5 bases and J by 0 bases, with 9 bases left in between. The CDR3 spells CASSRQSSTDTQYF. Here the CDR3 DNA reads TGTGCCAGCAGTCGACAGTCTAGCACAGATACGCAGTATTTT.

The chain uses TRBV7-2 and TRBJ1-2; D is unclear. Trimming pared 5 bases from V and 4 bases from J, leaving 8 bases between. This CDR3 has 12 residues. Germline CDR1 SGHTA, CDR2 FQGNSA. The CDR3, as DNA: TGTGCCAGCAGCGCAAGCACCTATGGCTACACCTTC. Protein product: CASSASTYGYTF.

The CDR3 DNA follows: TGTGCCAGCAGTACACGGACAGGGCCAGGGTACGAGCAGTACTTC. Amino acid sequence: CASSTRTGPGYEQYF. V usage is TRBV28 and J usage is TRBJ2-7; TRBD1 matches 8 bases. Germline V gene sequence: CDR1 MDHEN, CDR2 SYDVKM. Trimming at V came to 5 bases and at J to 4 bases, leaving 10 bases not matched to a gene. This CDR3 contains 15 residues.